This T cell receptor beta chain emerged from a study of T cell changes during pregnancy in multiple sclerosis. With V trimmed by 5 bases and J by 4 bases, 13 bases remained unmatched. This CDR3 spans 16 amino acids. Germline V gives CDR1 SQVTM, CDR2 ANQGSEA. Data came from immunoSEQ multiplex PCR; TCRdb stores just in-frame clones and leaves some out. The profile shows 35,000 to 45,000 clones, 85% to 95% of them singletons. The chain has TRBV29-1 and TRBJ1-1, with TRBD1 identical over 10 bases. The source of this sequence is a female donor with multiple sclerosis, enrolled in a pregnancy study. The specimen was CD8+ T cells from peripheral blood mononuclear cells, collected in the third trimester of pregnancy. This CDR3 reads CSVHSGQGMVSTEAFF. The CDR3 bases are TGCAGCGTTCACTCGGGACAGGGGATGGTCAGCACTGAAGCTTTCTTT.